These 18 T cell receptor beta chains were sequenced from one sample in a study of radiation and T cells in renal cell carcinoma. The method was immunoSEQ multiplex PCR; TCRdb's version includes in-frame clones alone and lacks a portion of them. This table has some 100,000 clones, 70% to 85% appearing once. As to time point: blood 4 weeks post-SBRT, at nephrectomy. Treatment specified: 15 Gy SBRT to primary tumor, nephrectomy 4 weeks later. The material sequenced was blood, taken from a patient whose treatment included radiotherapy and nephrectomy. The receptor set was obtained from a man aged 60 to 69 with renal cell carcinoma.

This chain joins TRBV11-2 and TRBJ1-1; D is ambiguous. Deletions cut 7 bases from V and 3 bases from J, with 12 bases between. The CDR3 loop spans 13 amino acids. From germline, CDR1 is SGHAT and CDR2 FQNNGV. CDR3 protein: CASTPYSYTEAFF. As DNA, the CDR3 is TGTGCCAGCACCCCGTACAGCTACACTGAAGCTTTCTTT.

This clone showed up just a few times. This rearrangement joins TRBV5-4 to TRBJ2-7; TRBD2 aligns across 9 bases. Germline CDR1 reads SGHNT; CDR2 reads YYREEE (reference sequence). CDR3 length equals 15 residues. J gave up 0 bases and V 2 bases, and 3 bases lay outside the gene matches. The CDR3 bases are TGTGCCAGCAGCTTTAGCGGGGGCGCCTCCTACGAGCAGTACTTC. Its protein is CASSFSGGASYEQYF.

This rearrangement joins TRBV19 to TRBJ1-5, with 8 bases identical to TRBD1. Trimming at V came to 4 bases and at J to 0 bases, leaving 11 bases not matched to a gene. This CDR3 comprises 18 residues. Germline CDR1 and CDR2: LNHDA and SQIVND (reference sequence). Here the CDR3 reads CASSTLGAGGNSNQPQHF. For the CDR3, the DNA is TGTGCCAGTAGTACCCTAGGGGCAGGGGGCAATAGCAATCAGCCCCAGCATTTT.

The chain recombines TRBV28 with TRBJ2-7; D is undetermined. V lost 0 bases, J lost 4 bases, and 4 bases lay in between. The germline CDR1 and CDR2 sequences are MDHEN and SYDVKM. The CDR3 is made up of 12 amino acids. The CDR3 protein is CASSLWGYEQYF. In nucleotides, the CDR3 is TGTGCCAGCAGTTTATGGGGGTACGAGCAGTACTTC.

This rearrangement joins TRBV10-1 to TRBJ2-5; D is unclear. The CDR3 has 13 residues. The V gene lost 10 bases and the J gene lost 4 bases, with 16 bases spanning the gap. Germline V gives CDR1 WNHNN, CDR2 SYGVQD (reference sequence). The DNA for the CDR3 is TGCGCCACTAAGGGCCTTCACGCAGAGACCCAGTACTTC. It encodes CATKGLHAETQYF.

The chain joins TRBV6-5 to TRBJ2-1; 7 bases line up with TRBD2. The CDR3 is 11 amino acids. The ends lost 8 bases at V and 9 bases at J; junction bases unmatched: 4. CDR1 MNHEY and CDR2 SVGAGI come from the germline V gene. CDR3 sequence (DNA): TGTGCCAGCGGGCGGGAGACTGAGCAGTTCTTC. Translating gives CASGRETEQFF.

The rearrangement links TRBV29-1 to TRBJ2-5; 13 bases are shared with TRBD2. Germline CDR1 is SQVTM and CDR2 is ANQGSEA. V lost 7 bases to trimming and J lost 3 bases; unmatched junction nucleotides: 5. This CDR3 is built from 14 residues. In nucleotides, the CDR3 is TGCAGCGCCGCAGGACTAGCGGGAGAAGAGACCCAGTACTTC. Its translation is CSAAGLAGEETQYF.

The V and J genes are TRBV5-1 and TRBJ2-1; a weak D match, TRBD2 (6 bases). This CDR3 is 16 amino acids long. The germline V gene encodes CDR1 SGHRS and CDR2 YFSETQ. The V end was cut by 6 bases, the J end by 4 bases, with 20 bases between. Written as DNA, the CDR3 is TGCGCCAGCACCGAGGCTAGCGTCCCAAGGTACAATGAGCAGTTCTTC. It encodes CASTEASVPRYNEQFF.

This chain joins TRBV7-2 and TRBJ2-1; 8 nucleotides match TRBD2. The J segment lost 6 bases and the V segment lost 1 base, leaving 8 bases of the junction unmatched. The CDR3 spans 16 residues. From germline, CDR1 is SGHTA and CDR2 FQGNSA. CDR3 DNA: TGTGCCAGCAGCTTAGGGACTAGCCCACTCGTCAATGAGCAGTTCTTC. This codes for CASSLGTSPLVNEQFF.

This clone was recorded once. The chain links TRBV6-5 to TRBJ1-2; TRBD1 agrees at 7 bases. Germline CDR1 reads MNHEY; CDR2 reads SVGAGI. V trimming: 2 bases; J trimming: 6 bases; junction bases outside the gene matches: 6. The CDR3 runs to 14 residues. CDR3 protein: CASSYADRANGYTF. The CDR3 nucleotides are TGTGCCAGCAGTTACGCAGACAGGGCGAATGGCTACACCTTC.

By share, this clone ranks as medium-sized (0.01 to 0.1%). The chain has TRBV9 and TRBJ2-1, with 13 positions matching TRBD2. This CDR3 contains 18 residues. The junction had 5 bases not matched to a gene; V was cut back by 1 base and J by 1 base. CDR1 and CDR2 from the germline V gene are SGDLS and YYNGEE. The chain's CDR3 is CASSVFRTSGSSYNEQFF. The CDR3 DNA follows: TGTGCCAGCAGCGTATTTAGGACTAGCGGGAGTTCCTACAATGAGCAGTTCTTC.

The chain carries TRBV13 and TRBJ2-5; 13 nucleotides line up with TRBD2. Germline loops: CDR1 PRHDT, CDR2 FYEKMQ (reference sequence). The CDR3 covers 20 residues. With V trimmed by 0 bases and J by 0 bases, 10 bases remained unmatched. The CDR3 nucleotides are TGTGCCAGCAGCTTAGGGGAGACTAGCGGGAGGTTTCTGTACCAAGAGACCCAGTACTTC. This gives the protein CASSLGETSGRFLYQETQYF.

This clone occurred a few times. This sequence joins TRBV29-1 and TRBJ2-4; 10 bases are shared with TRBD1. The CDR3 is 17 amino acids. Germline CDR1 reads SQVTM; CDR2 reads ANQGSEA. V was pared by 2 bases and J by 3 bases, with 10 bases of the junction left unmatched. CDR3 sequence reads: CSVELGQGTGSKNIQYF. The DNA for the CDR3 is TGCAGCGTTGAATTGGGACAGGGGACGGGGAGCAAAAACATTCAGTACTTC.

CDR3 nucleotides: TGTGCCAGCAGTTACCGCCCCACGGGCGCCGGGTACGAGCAGTACTTC. Its translation is CASSYRPTGAGYEQYF. V is TRBV6-5 and J is TRBJ2-7, with D uncertain. CDR1 MNHEY and CDR2 SVGAGI come from the germline V gene. V was pared by 2 bases and J by 4 bases, with 18 bases between. This CDR3 has 16 amino acids.

The CDR3 sequence is CASRETSGRGDEQFF. CDR3 in DNA: TGCGCCAGCAGGGAGACTAGCGGGAGGGGAGATGAGCAGTTCTTC. The rearrangement uses TRBV10-2 and TRBJ2-1; 14 bases fit TRBD2. Germline-derived CDR1 and CDR2 are WSHSY and SAAADI. The CDR3 length is 15 residues. Trimming took 6 bases from V and 8 from J; bases not matched to a gene: 6.

The chain recombines TRBV15 with TRBJ2-1, with D perhaps TRBD1 (6 bases). The V and J ends lost 8 bases and 9 bases respectively, with 14 bases between them. This CDR3 is 12 amino acids long. CDR1 and CDR2 (germline): LNHNV, YYDKDF (reference sequence). The CDR3 DNA sequence: TGTGCCACCGACGGGCAGGGGAGTGAGCAGTTCTTC. The encoded protein is CATDGQGSEQFF.

This chain uses TRBV7-9 with TRBJ2-1; 9 bases match TRBD1. Germline lookup yields CDR1 SEHNR and CDR2 FQNEAQ (reference sequence). V was pared by 3 bases and J by 5 bases, with 5 bases of the junction left unmatched. The CDR3 sequence is 15 residues long. CDR3: CASSFRTGADNEQFF. CDR3 coding DNA: TGTGCCAGCAGCTTCCGGACAGGGGCTGACAATGAGCAGTTCTTC.

The J gene is TRBJ1-2, the V gene TRBV7-9; no clear D gene. CDR1 SEHNR and CDR2 FQNEAQ come from the germline V gene (reference sequence). CDR3 length: 12 amino acids. Trimming removed 2 bases at V and 5 bases at J, with 6 bases between. The CDR3 DNA reads as TGTGCCAGCAGCTTAAGAGTTTATGGCTACACCTTC. Its translation is CASSLRVYGYTF.